The rows below give T cell receptor beta chains drawn from one sample of a study of OX40 agonist ivuxolimab in advanced cancers. Only in-frame clones appear in the TCRdb table, and some are missing; sequencing was by immunoSEQ multiplex PCR. The data contain some 15,000 clones, about 90% of them singletons. The material was CD4+ or CD8+ T cells sorted from blood, obtained in a trial of the OX40 agonist ivuxolimab. Receptor source: an adult with an advanced solid tumor such as melanoma, head and neck, liver or kidney cancer. The CDR3 runs from the conserved cysteine through the conserved F or W. The D gene is left open where the match is weak. Clone size, where shown, is once, few, many, or a class for clones that have expanded.

NA	NA	TRBV9	TRBJ2-7	TGTGCCAGCAGCGTAGGTCAGGCCTCCTACGAGCAGTACTTC	CASSVGQASYEQYF
once	NA	TRBV13	TRBJ2-7	TGTGCCAGCAGCTTAGTGAGCTCCTACGAGCAGTACTTC	CASSLVSSYEQYF
NA	NA	TRBV4-1	TRBJ2-7	TGCGCCAGCAGCCAAGAGGGGGCAGGGGCCTACGAGCAGTACTTC	CASSQEGAGAYEQYF
NA	TRBD2	TRBV5-1	TRBJ2-1	TGCGCCAGCAGCTTTTTACTAGCGGGAGATAATGAGCAGTTCTTC	CASSFLLAGDNEQFF
NA	NA	TRBV10-3	TRBJ1-1	TGTGCCATCAGTCCGAGCGGGCAGGGGCGAAAGGACACTGAAGCTTTCTTT	CAISPSGQGRKDTEAFF
NA	NA	TRBV28	TRBJ2-7	TGTGCCAGCAGTTTATCCGGGCAGGGTGACGAGCAGTACTTC	CASSLSGQGDEQYF
NA	TRBD1	TRBV7-3	TRBJ1-1	TGTGCCAGCAGCTTTACAGCCGGGACAGACACTGAAGCTTTCTTT	CASSFTAGTDTEAFF
NA	NA	TRBV2	TRBJ2-7	TGTGCCAGCAGTGAAGCAGGATACGAGCAGTACTTC	CASSEAGYEQYF
NA	TRBD1	TRBV7-8	TRBJ2-7	TGTGCCAGCAGCGCTAATCAGGGGGTTCTTCGCGAGCAGTACTTC	CASSANQGVLREQYF
NA	NA	TRBV4-1	TRBJ2-7	TGCGCCAGCAGCCAGAGCCCGTTGTTACGGGAGCAGTACTTC	CASSQSPLLREQYF
NA	TRBD1	TRBV14	TRBJ2-7	TGTGCCAGCAGCCAACAGGGGGATCCATCCTACGAGCAGTACTTC	CASSQQGDPSYEQYF
NA	NA	TRBV27	TRBJ2-1	TGTGCCAGCAGTTTCTTCGGGAGTGATGATGAGCAGTTCTTC	CASSFFGSDDEQFF
NA	TRBD1	TRBV9	TRBJ2-1	TGTGCCAGCAGCGTAGATGAGGACAGGGGGATTTTCTACAATGAGCAGTTCTTC	CASSVDEDRGIFYNEQFF
NA	TRBD2	TRBV27	TRBJ2-1	TGTGCCAGCAGTTTATCGCGCGGGAGGAATGAGCAGTTCTTC	CASSLSRGRNEQFF
once	NA	TRBV6-5	TRBJ2-1	TGTGCCAGCAGTTCAACTAGCGAGCAGTTCTTC	CASSSTSEQFF
NA	NA	TRBV6-5	TRBJ2-7	TGTGCCAGCAGTTACTCTTACACCTCCTACGAGCAGTACTTC	CASSYSYTSYEQYF
NA	NA	TRBV5-1	TRBJ2-7	TGCGCCAGCAGCTTGGACTCCCTAGCTGGATACGAGCAGTACTTC	CASSLDSLAGYEQYF
NA	TRBD1	TRBV2	TRBJ2-1	TGTGCCAGCAGTCCGACAGGGGGGAGATCCTACAATGAGCAGTTCTTC	CASSPTGGRSYNEQFF
NA	TRBD1	TRBV25-1	TRBJ1-2	TGTGCCAGCAGTGACCGCCCACAGGGGAACTATGGCTACACCTTC	CASSDRPQGNYGYTF
NA	TRBD2	TRBV28	TRBJ2-5	TGTGCCAGCAGGATAGCGGGAATTGGTGAGACCCAGTACTTC	CASRIAGIGETQYF
NA	NA	TRBV27	TRBJ2-2	TGTGCCAGCACCTCTCGGCTCTACACCGGGGAGCTGTTTTTT	CASTSRLYTGELFF
NA	NA	TRBV21-1	TRBJ2-7	TGTGCCAGCAGCATCGACACAGGGGACGTATCCTACGAGCAGTACTTC	CASSIDTGDVSYEQYF